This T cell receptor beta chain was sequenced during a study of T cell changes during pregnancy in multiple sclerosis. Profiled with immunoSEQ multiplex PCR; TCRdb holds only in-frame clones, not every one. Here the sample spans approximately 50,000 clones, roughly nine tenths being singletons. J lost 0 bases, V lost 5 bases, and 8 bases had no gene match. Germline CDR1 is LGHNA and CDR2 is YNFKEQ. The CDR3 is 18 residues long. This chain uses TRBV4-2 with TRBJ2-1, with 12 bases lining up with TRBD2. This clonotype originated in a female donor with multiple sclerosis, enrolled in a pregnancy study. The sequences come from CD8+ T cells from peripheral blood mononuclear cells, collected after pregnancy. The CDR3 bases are TGTGCCAGCAGCAACCCCCCTAGCGGGGGGGACTCCTACAATGAGCAGTTCTTC. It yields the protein CASSNPPSGGDSYNEQFF.